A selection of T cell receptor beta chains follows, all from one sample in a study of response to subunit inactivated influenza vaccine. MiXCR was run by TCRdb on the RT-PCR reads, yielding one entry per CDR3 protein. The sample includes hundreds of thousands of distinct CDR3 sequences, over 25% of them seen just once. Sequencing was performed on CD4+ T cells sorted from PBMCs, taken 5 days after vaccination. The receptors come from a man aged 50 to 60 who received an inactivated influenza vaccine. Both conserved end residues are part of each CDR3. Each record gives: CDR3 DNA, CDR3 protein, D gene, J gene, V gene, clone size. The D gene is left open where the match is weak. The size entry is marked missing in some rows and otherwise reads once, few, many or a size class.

TGCGCCAGCAGCTTGGAGTTTAGCGGGAGAACTCATACGCAGTATTTT	CASSLEFSGRTHTQYF	TRBD2	TRBJ2-3	TRBV5-1	-
TGTGCCAGCAGTCGGATGGGAAGGTGGGGGCGAGCGGACACTGAAGCTTTCTTT	CASSRMGRWGRADTEAFF	-	TRBJ1-1	TRBV28	few
TGCAGCGTTGAAGAGGGCGGGAGCATCTACAATGAGCAGTTCTTC	CSVEEGGSIYNEQFF	TRBD2	TRBJ2-1	TRBV29-1	-
TGTGCCAGCAGCTTCAGTGAAGAGACCCAGTACTTC	CASSFSEETQYF	-	TRBJ2-5	TRBV11-2	-
TGTGCCACCGCACCGGGACTAGCGGGGAGCACAGATACGCAGTATTTT	CATAPGLAGSTDTQYF	TRBD2	TRBJ2-3	TRBV15	few
TGTGCCAGCAGCCCAACAGGGGGAGGGGGTTTTACAGGAGAGCAGTTCTTC	CASSPTGGGGFTGEQFF	-	TRBJ2-1	TRBV21-1	once
TGTGCCAGCAGCCCTCTGGGGGGGAAGGGCGAGCAGTACTTC	CASSPLGGKGEQYF	TRBD2	TRBJ2-7	TRBV7-9	few
TGCGCCAGCAGCCAAGATAATCGGGGCACTGAAGCTTTCTTT	CASSQDNRGTEAFF	-	TRBJ1-1	TRBV4-1	-
TGCGCCAGCAGCCAAGATCTGACCTGGACTAGCCCCACCGGGGAGCTGTTTTTT	CASSQDLTWTSPTGELFF	TRBD2	TRBJ2-2	TRBV4-3	-
TGCGCCAGCAGCCAAAAGACGGGGGCGGATACGCAGTATTTT	CASSQKTGADTQYF	-	TRBJ2-3	TRBV4-3	few
TGTGCCAGCAACCCGGGGGGTTATAGCAATCAGCCCCAGCATTTT	CASNPGGYSNQPQHF	-	TRBJ1-5	TRBV28	-
TGCTGCGCTAGAGATCGACTGCGCGGGGGCAATCAGCCCCAGCATTTT	CCARDRLRGGNQPQHF	-	TRBJ1-5	TRBV20-1	-
TGCGCCAGCGGAACCGGGACAGGGGTCGGCACAGATACGCAGTATTTT	CASGTGTGVGTDTQYF	TRBD1	TRBJ2-3	TRBV5-1	few
TGTGCCTCGGGGCGACAGGGTGACGAGCAGTACTTC	CASGRQGDEQYF	TRBD1	TRBJ2-7	TRBV10-3	-
TGTGCCAGCAGTTATAGCCTAGCGGTTGGCGAAGATACGCAGTATTTT	CASSYSLAVGEDTQYF	TRBD2	TRBJ2-3	TRBV6-5	-
TGCGCCAGCAGCTTGGAAGCGAACACCGGGGAGCTGTTTTTT	CASSLEANTGELFF	-	TRBJ2-2	TRBV5-1	few
TGTGCCAGCAGACCAAAGCCCGGGGACAGCGGGGAGACCCAGTACTTC	CASRPKPGDSGETQYF	-	TRBJ2-5	TRBV7-9	few
TGTGCCAGCAGTTACGGGGACAGGGGAAAGGGAACTGAAGCTTTCTTT	CASSYGDRGKGTEAFF	TRBD1	TRBJ1-1	TRBV6-5	-
TGCAGTGCTGTACTAGCGTCTAGCACAGATACGCAGTATTTT	CSAVLASSTDTQYF	TRBD2	TRBJ2-3	TRBV20-1	-
TGTGCCAGCAGCGTTAGCGGGGGGCCGGGGGAACAGTACTTC	CASSVSGGPGEQYF	TRBD2	TRBJ2-4	TRBV7-2	many
TGCAGTGCTAGATCTATCGGGGCAGGGGGTGGAAACACCATATATTTT	CSARSIGAGGGNTIYF	TRBD1	TRBJ1-3	TRBV20-1	few
TGTGCCAGCAGCCAACTCTCTAGCGGGAGGGCCTGGGAGACCCAGTACTTC	CASSQLSSGRAWETQYF	TRBD2	TRBJ2-5	TRBV6-1	-
TGCGCCAGCAGCTTAGGGACTAGCGGGGCCCCCGACAATGAGCAGTTCTTC	CASSLGTSGAPDNEQFF	TRBD2	TRBJ2-1	TRBV5-1	-
TGTGCCAGCAGCCAAGAGCCGGGGTTCTCCTACGAGCAGTACTTC	CASSQEPGFSYEQYF	-	TRBJ2-7	TRBV4-2	-
TGCAGTGCTAGCACGTTCAGGGGTCGAGGAGATACGCAGTATTTT	CSASTFRGRGDTQYF	-	TRBJ2-3	TRBV20-1	few
TGTGCCAGCAGCTCCCACCGGGCAGATACGCAGTATTTT	CASSSHRADTQYF	-	TRBJ2-3	TRBV3-1	-